This TCR beta chain is from a study of cytomegalovirus exposure and HLA in healthy donors. Study conclusions and caveats: Diagnosis of cytomegalovirus status made by the classifier reportedly showed high specificity and sensitivity. Subsequent analysis found a tendency for first-cohort TCR clusters to co-occur within the 120 validation repertoires.

This clone was found a few times. Its antigen is unidentified. The germline CDR1 and CDR2 sequences are LNHNV and YYDKDF (reference sequence). This CDR3 has 14 amino acids. With 7 bases clipped from V and 4 bases from J, the junction kept 6 bases outside the gene matches. Repertoires were generated with immunoSEQ multiplex PCR, while TCRdb's copy carries only in-frame clones and drops some. The sample has a few hundred thousand clones, about 88% seen once. The chain joins TRBV15 to TRBJ2-1; TRBD1 agrees at 8 bases. Sequenced sample: PBMCs. The TCR sequence derives from a young man in good health and CMV-seropositive. The CDR3 nucleotides are TGTGCCACCACCACAGGGGGGCCATACAATGAGCAGTTCTTC. Its protein is CATTTGGPYNEQFF.